The 5 T cell receptor beta chains given below trace back to one sample, sequenced in a study of blood T cell repertoires in COVID-19. The table came from immunoSEQ multiplex PCR; TCRdb's copy has only in-frame clones and leaves some out. The sample includes 130,000 or so clones, just over 75% of them seen just once. The sequenced sample consisted of peripheral blood. Source of these receptors: a human donor in a cohort sampled during active COVID-19.

This clone was seen a handful of times. The chain employs TRBV29-1 and TRBJ1-3; 7 nucleotides agree with TRBD1. CDR3 length equals 13 residues. Germline V lookup: CDR1 SQVTM, CDR2 ANQGSEA. V gave up 7 bases and J gave up 3 bases; unmatched junction bases: 6. CDR3: CSAETGSGNTIYF. Here the CDR3 DNA reads TGCAGCGCCGAGACAGGGAGTGGAAACACCATATATTTT.

This clone was picked up many times. The CDR3 DNA follows: TGTGCCAGCGGTGTGAGGAATGAGCAGTTCTTC. This gives the protein CASGVRNEQFF. The genes are TRBV25-1 and TRBJ2-1; D not certain. There are 11 residues in the CDR3. The germline V gene has CDR1 MGHDK and CDR2 SYGVNS. Deletions cut 8 bases from V and 7 bases from J, with 9 bases between.

This clone has just a few counts. The V and J genes are TRBV7-9 and TRBJ2-5, with a possible D match to TRBD2 (6 bases). The V end lost 5 bases, the J end lost 2 bases, and 15 bases lay between the germline ends. There are 15 residues in the CDR3. CDR1 SEHNR and CDR2 FQNEAQ come from the germline V gene (reference sequence). The CDR3: CASSPKRRVQETQYF. CDR3 nucleotides: TGTGCCAGCAGCCCTAAGAGGAGGGTTCAAGAGACCCAGTACTTC.

This chain connects TRBV5-8 to TRBJ1-2; D not resolved. CDR1 is SGHTS, CDR2 YDEGEE, per germline. V lost 1 base and J 5 bases, leaving 12 bases between the germline ends. The CDR3 spans 14 residues. The DNA for the CDR3 is TGTGCCAGCAGCTTGATAGCGCAGTATTATGGCTACACCTTC. It specifies CASSLIAQYYGYTF. The whole variable domain, filled in from reference TRBV5-8 and TRBJ1-2, reads EAGVTQSPTHLIKTRGQQATLRCSPISGHTSVYWYQQALGLGLQFLLWYDEGEERNRGNFPPRFSGRQFPNYSSELNVNALELEDSALYLCASSLIAQYYGYTFGSGTRLTVV.

The V and J genes are TRBV5-1 and TRBJ1-1; D unclear. Germline lookup yields CDR1 SGHRS and CDR2 YFSETQ. The CDR3 loop spans 13 amino acids. V was trimmed by 4 bases and J by 7 bases, leaving 14 bases between them. The CDR3 here is CASSPDGGREAFF. The DNA for the CDR3 is TGCGCCAGCAGCCCCGACGGCGGCCGTGAAGCTTTCTTT.